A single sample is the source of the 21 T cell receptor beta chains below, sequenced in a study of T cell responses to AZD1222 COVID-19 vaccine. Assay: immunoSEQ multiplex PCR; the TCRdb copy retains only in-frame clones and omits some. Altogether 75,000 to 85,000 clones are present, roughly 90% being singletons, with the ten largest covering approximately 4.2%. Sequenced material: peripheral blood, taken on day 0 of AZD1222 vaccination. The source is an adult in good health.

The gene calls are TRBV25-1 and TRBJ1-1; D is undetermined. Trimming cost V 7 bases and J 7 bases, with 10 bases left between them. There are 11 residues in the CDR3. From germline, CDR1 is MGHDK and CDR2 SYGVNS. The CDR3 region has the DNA TGTGCCAGCATCGGCAGTCGTGAAGCTTTCTTT. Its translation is CASIGSREAFF. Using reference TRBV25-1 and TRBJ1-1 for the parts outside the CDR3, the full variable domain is EADIYQTPRYLVIGTGKKITLECSQTMGHDKMYWYQQDPGMELHLIHYSYGVNSTEKGDLSSESTVSRIRTEHFPLTLESARPSHTSQYLCASIGSREAFFGQGTRLTVV.

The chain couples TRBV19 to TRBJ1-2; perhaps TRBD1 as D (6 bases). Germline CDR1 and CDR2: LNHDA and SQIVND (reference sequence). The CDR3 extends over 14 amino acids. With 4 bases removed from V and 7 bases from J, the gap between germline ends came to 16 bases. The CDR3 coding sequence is TGTGCCAGTAGTACGACAGGTTCTACGCGTGGCTACACCTTC. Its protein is CASSTTGSTRGYTF.

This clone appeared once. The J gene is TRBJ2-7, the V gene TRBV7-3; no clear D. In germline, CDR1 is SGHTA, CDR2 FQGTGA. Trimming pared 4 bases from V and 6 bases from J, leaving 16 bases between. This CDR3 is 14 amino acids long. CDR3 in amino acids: CASSSSGVGSEQYF. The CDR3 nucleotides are TGTGCCAGCAGCTCGTCGGGTGTAGGGTCCGAGCAGTACTTC.

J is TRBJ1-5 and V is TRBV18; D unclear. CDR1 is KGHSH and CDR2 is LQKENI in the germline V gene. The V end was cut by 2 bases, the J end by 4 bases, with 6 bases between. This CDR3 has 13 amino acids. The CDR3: CASSPEENQPQHF. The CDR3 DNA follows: TGTGCCAGCTCACCAGAAGAAAATCAGCCCCAGCATTTT. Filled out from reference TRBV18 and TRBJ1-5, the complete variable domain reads NAGVMQNPRHLVRRRGQEARLRCSPMKGHSHVYWYRQLPEEGLKFMVYLQKENIIDESGMPKERFSAEFPKEGPSILRIQQVVRGDSAAYFCASSPEENQPQHFGDGTRLSIL.

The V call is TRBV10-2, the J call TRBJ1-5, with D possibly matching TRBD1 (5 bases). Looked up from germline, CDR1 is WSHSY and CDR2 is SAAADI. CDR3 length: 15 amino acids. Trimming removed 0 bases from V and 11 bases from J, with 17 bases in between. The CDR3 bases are TGCGCCAGCAGTGAGTCGGGGCCCGGAGGAGGGACCCAGCATTTT. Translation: CASSESGPGGGTQHF.

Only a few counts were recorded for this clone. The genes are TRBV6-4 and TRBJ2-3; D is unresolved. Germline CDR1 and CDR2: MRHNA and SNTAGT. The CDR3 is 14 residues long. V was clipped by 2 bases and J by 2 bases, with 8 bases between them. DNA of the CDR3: TGTGCCAGCAGTGACGTCCGAGACACAGATACGCAGTATTTT. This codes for CASSDVRDTDTQYF.

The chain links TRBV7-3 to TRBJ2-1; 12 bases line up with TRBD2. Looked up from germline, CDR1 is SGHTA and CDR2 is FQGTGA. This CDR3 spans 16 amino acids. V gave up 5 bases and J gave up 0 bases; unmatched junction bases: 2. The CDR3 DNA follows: TGTGCCAGCAGCGCTAGCGGGGGGGCCTCCTACAATGAGCAGTTCTTC. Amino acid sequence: CASSASGGASYNEQFF.

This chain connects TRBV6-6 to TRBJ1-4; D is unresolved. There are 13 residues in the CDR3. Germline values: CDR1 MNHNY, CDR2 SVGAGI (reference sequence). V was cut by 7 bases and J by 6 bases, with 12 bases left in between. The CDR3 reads CASIQVRDEKLFF. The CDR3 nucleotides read TGTGCCAGCATCCAGGTTAGGGATGAAAAACTGTTTTTT.

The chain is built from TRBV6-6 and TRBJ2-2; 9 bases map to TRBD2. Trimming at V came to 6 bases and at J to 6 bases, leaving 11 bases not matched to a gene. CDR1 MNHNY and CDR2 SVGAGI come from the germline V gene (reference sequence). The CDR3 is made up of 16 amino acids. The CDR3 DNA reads TGTGCCAGCAGACCTTTAGCGGGAGCGATCGCCGGGGAGCTGTTTTTT. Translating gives CASRPLAGAIAGELFF.

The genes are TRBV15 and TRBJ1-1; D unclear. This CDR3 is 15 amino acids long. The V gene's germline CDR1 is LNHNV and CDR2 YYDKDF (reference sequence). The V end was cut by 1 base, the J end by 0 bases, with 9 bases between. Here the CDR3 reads CATSRGEDLNTEAFF. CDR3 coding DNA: TGTGCCACCAGCAGAGGGGAGGATTTGAACACTGAAGCTTTCTTT.

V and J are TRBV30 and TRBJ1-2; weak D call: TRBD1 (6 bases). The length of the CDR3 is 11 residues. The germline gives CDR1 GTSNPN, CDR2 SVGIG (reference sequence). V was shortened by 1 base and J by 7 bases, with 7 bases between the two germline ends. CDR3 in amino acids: CAWSGGGGYTF. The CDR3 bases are TGTGCCTGGAGTGGAGGGGGTGGCTACACCTTC. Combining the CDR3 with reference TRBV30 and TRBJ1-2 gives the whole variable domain SQTIHQWPATLVQPVGSPLSLECTVEGTSNPNLYWYRQAAGRGLQLLFYSVGIGQISSEVPQNLSASRPQDRQFILSSKKLLLSDSGFYLCAWSGGGGYTFGSGTRLTVV.

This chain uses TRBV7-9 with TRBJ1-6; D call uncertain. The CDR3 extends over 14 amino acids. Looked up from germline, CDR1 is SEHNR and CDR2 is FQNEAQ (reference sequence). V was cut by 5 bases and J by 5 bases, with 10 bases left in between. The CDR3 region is CASSPYLNNSPLHF. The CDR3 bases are TGTGCCAGCAGCCCCTACTTGAATAATTCACCCCTCCACTTT.

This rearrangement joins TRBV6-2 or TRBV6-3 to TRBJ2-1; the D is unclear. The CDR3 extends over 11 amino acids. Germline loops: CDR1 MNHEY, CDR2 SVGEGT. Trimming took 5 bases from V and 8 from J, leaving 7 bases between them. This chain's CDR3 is CASSTTDEQFF. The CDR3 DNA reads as TGTGCCAGCAGTACGACGGATGAGCAGTTCTTC.

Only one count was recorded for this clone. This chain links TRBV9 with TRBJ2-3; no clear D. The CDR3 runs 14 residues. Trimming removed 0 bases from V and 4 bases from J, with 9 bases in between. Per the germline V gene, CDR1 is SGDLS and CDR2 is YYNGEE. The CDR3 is CASSVGTLSDTQYF. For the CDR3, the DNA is TGTGCCAGCAGCGTAGGGACCCTATCAGATACGCAGTATTTT. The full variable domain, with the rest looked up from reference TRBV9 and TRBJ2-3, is DSGVTQTPKHLITATGQRVTLRCSPRSGDLSVYWYQQSLDQGLQFLIQYYNGEERAKGNILERFSAQQFPDLHSELNLSSLELGDSALYFCASSVGTLSDTQYFGPGTRLTVL.

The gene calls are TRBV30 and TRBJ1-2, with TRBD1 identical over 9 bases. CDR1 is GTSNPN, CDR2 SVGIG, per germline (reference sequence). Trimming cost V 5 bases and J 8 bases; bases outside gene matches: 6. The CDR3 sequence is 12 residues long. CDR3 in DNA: TGTGCCTGGGGCAACAGGGGGCTCGGCTACACCTTC. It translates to CAWGNRGLGYTF.

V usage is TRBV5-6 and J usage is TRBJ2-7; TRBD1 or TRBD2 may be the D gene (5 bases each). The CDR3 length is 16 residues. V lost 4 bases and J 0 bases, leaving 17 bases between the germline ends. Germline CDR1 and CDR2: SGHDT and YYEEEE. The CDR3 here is CASSQSRDPNSYEQYF. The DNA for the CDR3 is TGTGCCAGCAGCCAGAGCCGGGACCCTAACTCCTACGAGCAGTACTTC. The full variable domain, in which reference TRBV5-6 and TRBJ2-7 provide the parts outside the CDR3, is DAGVTQSPTHLIKTRGQQVTLRCSPKSGHDTVSWYQQALGQGPQFIFQYYEEEERQRGNFPDRFSGHQFPNYSSELNVNALLLGDSALYLCASSQSRDPNSYEQYFGPGTRLTVT.

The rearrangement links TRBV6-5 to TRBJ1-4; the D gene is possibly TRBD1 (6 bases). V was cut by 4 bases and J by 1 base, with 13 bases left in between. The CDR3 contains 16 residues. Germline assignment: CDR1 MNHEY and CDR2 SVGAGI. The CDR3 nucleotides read TGTGCCAGCAGTTTCAAATTCAGGGGAACTAATGAAAAACTGTTTTTT. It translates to CASSFKFRGTNEKLFF.

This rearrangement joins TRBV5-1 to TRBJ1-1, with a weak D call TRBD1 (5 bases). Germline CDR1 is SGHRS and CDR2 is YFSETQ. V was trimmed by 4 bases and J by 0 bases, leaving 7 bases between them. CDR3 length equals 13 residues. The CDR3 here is CASSRGMNTEAFF. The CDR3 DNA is TGCGCCAGCAGCAGGGGCATGAACACTGAAGCTTTCTTT.

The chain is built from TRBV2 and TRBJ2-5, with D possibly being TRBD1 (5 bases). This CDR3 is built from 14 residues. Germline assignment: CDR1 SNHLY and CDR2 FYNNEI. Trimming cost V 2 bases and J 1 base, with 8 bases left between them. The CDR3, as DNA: TGTGCCAGCAGTGAACAGGGCCCCCAAGAGACCCAGTACTTC. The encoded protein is CASSEQGPQETQYF.

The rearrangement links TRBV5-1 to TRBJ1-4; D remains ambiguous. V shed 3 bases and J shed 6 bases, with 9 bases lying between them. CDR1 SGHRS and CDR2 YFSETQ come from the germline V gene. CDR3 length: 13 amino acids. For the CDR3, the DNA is TGCGCCAGCAGCTCCACCGACCATGAAAAACTGTTTTTT. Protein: CASSSTDHEKLFF.

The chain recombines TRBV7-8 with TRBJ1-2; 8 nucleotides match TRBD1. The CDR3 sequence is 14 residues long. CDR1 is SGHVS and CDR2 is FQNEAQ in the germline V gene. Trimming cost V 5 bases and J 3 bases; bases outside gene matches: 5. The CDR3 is CASSPQGADYGYTF. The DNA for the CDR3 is TGTGCCAGCAGCCCGCAGGGGGCCGACTATGGCTACACCTTC.